Below are 16 T cell receptor beta chains sequenced from a single sample in a study of blood T cells in healthy people across ages. Then a second PCR, running about 6 to 12 cycles, was carried out with a sample-barcoded 5' primer and a J-beta primer mix. TCRdb recomputed calls from the 5' RACE reads with MiXCR, one row per CDR3 protein. The data contain 710,000 or so distinct CDR3 sequences, around 32% of them singletons. Source material: blood. Receptors were obtained from a woman older than 75 in good health.

This clonotype has a count of ten or more. J is TRBJ1-1 and V is TRBV20-1; D perhaps matches TRBD1 (5 bases). V lost 4 bases, J lost 2 bases, and 20 bases lay in between. Germline-derived CDR1 and CDR2 are DFQATT and SNEGSKA (reference sequence). The CDR3 is 16 amino acids. CDR3 residues: CSAIPGAGTYNTEAFF. CDR3 DNA: TGCAGTGCTATTCCCGGGGCCGGCACTTATAACACTGAAGCTTTCTTT.

At least ten counts were recorded for this clonotype. J is TRBJ1-1 and V is TRBV7-2; 7 bases are shared with TRBD1. V was clipped by 4 bases and J by 3 bases; unmatched bases: 5. This CDR3 is 14 amino acids long. Per germline, CDR1 SGHTA and CDR2 FQGNSA. The CDR3 DNA sequence: TGTGCCAGCAGCTCGGGACAGTTCCACACTGAAGCTTTCTTT. Residues: CASSSGQFHTEAFF.

This clonotype was observed at least ten times. This chain links TRBV6-1 with TRBJ1-5, with D unclear. The germline V gene has CDR1 MNHNS and CDR2 SASEGT. Trimming took 10 bases from V and 4 from J, leaving 14 bases between them. The CDR3 sequence is 13 residues long. The CDR3 loop reads CATSEGWNQPQHF. CDR3 DNA sequence: TGTGCCACCTCCGAAGGGTGGAATCAGCCCCAGCATTTT.

The count of this clonotype is one. A much larger clonotype is one base distant, so this may be a read error. The chain employs TRBV5-1 and TRBJ2-6; D is tentatively TRBD1 or TRBD2 (5 bases each). Per the germline V gene, CDR1 is SGHRS and CDR2 is YFSETQ. The CDR3 covers 16 residues. Here the CDR3 reads CASSLARGAGANVPTF. DNA of the CDR3: TGCGCCAGCAGCTTGGCACGGGGTGCCGGGGCCAACGTCCCGACTTTC.

This clonotype was seen just once. This may be a read error: a much more frequent sequence differs by one nucleotide. This chain joins TRBV11-2 and TRBJ2-1, with 8 bases lining up with TRBD1. Germline V lookup: CDR1 SGHAT, CDR2 FQNNGV. There are 15 residues in the CDR3. V shed 6 bases, J shed 13 bases, and the junction held 17 bases outside the gene matches. The DNA of the CDR3 is TGTGCCAGCAGTATCGCGGGACAGGACCAAGAGACCCAGTTCTTC. This translates into CASSIAGQDQETQFF.

This clonotype was found a few times. The V call is TRBV11-2, the J call TRBJ1-4; no clear D gene. CDR3 length: 15 residues. Germline lookup yields CDR1 SGHAT and CDR2 FQNNGV. Trimming stripped 5 bases from V and 4 bases from J, with 14 bases between. CDR3 coding DNA: TGTGCCAGCAGCCCTGGAGATTTCATTAATGAAAAACTGTTTTTT. Protein sequence: CASSPGDFINEKLFF.

The chain carries TRBV6-2 or TRBV6-3 and TRBJ2-3; D gene unclear. Germline CDR1 reads MNHEY; CDR2 reads SVGEGT. Trimming left V 2 bases short and J 2 bases short, with 11 bases between. The CDR3 spans 15 residues. CDR3 protein: CASSYDESVTDTQYF. Written as DNA, the CDR3 is TGTGCCAGCAGTTACGACGAATCCGTCACAGATACGCAGTATTTT.

The chain uses TRBV10-3 and TRBJ1-1; D is unclear. The CDR3 is 12 residues long. V shed 10 bases and J shed 0 bases, with 9 bases lying between them. Germline V gene data show CDR1 as ENHRY and CDR2 as SYGVKD. CDR3 sequence (DNA): TGTGCCACCTCTCCCTTGAACACTGAAGCTTTCTTT. As protein: CATSPLNTEAFF.

This rearrangement joins TRBV7-8 to TRBJ1-1; D not resolved. Per germline, CDR1 SGHVS and CDR2 FQNEAQ. V was shortened by 1 base and J by 0 bases, with 6 bases between the two germline ends. This CDR3 comprises 14 residues. CDR3 protein: CASSLVRMNTEAFF. The CDR3 DNA reads as TGTGCCAGCAGCTTAGTACGAATGAACACTGAAGCTTTCTTT.

Concerning this clonotype itself: A much larger clone is a single base away; this may be a read error. This chain connects TRBV20-1 to TRBJ1-4; no clear D gene. Germline V gene data show CDR1 as DFQATT and CDR2 as SNEGSKA (reference sequence). CDR3 size: 13 residues. The CDR3 sequence is CGAKGGTNEKLFF. In DNA form, the CDR3 reads TGCGGTGCGAAGGGCGGAACTAATGAAAAACTGTTTTTT.

This clonotype showed up many times. The chain is built from TRBV5-4 and TRBJ2-5, with D possibly TRBD2 on 6 matching bases. Trimming stripped 4 bases from V and 1 base from J, with 11 bases between. This CDR3 comprises 14 residues. Germline CDR1 is SGHNT and CDR2 is YYREEE (reference sequence). The chain's CDR3 is CASSTPGLQETQYF. DNA for the CDR3: TGTGCCAGCAGCACCCCGGGACTCCAAGAGACCCAGTACTTC.

The chain uses TRBV20-1 and TRBJ1-1, with D maybe TRBD1 (5 bases). V lost 0 bases, J lost 3 bases, and 11 bases lay in between. Germline loops: CDR1 DFQATT, CDR2 SNEGSKA (reference sequence). The CDR3 runs to 14 residues. Here the CDR3 DNA reads TGCAGTGCTAGAGATGGGAGGGGTTACACTGAAGCTTTCTTT. This codes for CSARDGRGYTEAFF.

On this clonotype: This may arise from a read error, as a much more abundant clone is one base away. The V gene is TRBV5-1, the J gene TRBJ1-4; D ambiguous. This CDR3 is built from 15 residues. CDR1 is SGHRS, CDR2 YFSETQ, per germline. CDR3 sequence (DNA): TGCACCAGCAGCTTTGGTAGGCCAACTAATGAAAAACTGTTTTTT. This translates into CTSSFGRPTNEKLFF. Supplemented by reference TRBV5-1 and TRBJ1-4, the full variable domain reads KAGVTQTPRYLIKTRGQQVTLSCSPISGHRSVSWYQQTPGQGLQFLFEYFSETQRNKGNFPGRFSGRQFSNSRSEMNVSTLELGDSALYLCTSSFGRPTNEKLFFGSGTQLSVL.

This clonotype was seen a single time. The chain couples TRBV27 to TRBJ2-7; 8 bases agree with TRBD2. The ends lost 2 bases at V and 5 bases at J; junction bases unmatched: 8. The germline V gene has CDR1 MNHEY and CDR2 SMNVEV (reference sequence). CDR3 length: 15 residues. The CDR3 bases are TGTGCCAGCAGTTTAGGAGCCCTGACTAGCGACGAGCAGTACTTC. This codes for CASSLGALTSDEQYF.

This clonotype was seen only a few times. The chain is built from TRBV15 and TRBJ1-5, with D hard to call. The CDR3 spans 12 residues. The germline gives CDR1 LNHNV, CDR2 YYDKDF (reference sequence). The V end lost 0 bases, the J end lost 4 bases, and 1 base lay between the germline ends. The CDR3 DNA follows: TGTGCCACCAGCAGAGATAATCAGCCCCAGCATTTT. This translates into CATSRDNQPQHF. Supplemented by reference TRBV15 and TRBJ1-5, the full variable domain reads DAMVIQNPRYQVTQFGKPVTLSCSQTLNHNVMYWYQQKSSQAPKLLFHYYDKDFNNEADTPDNFQSRRPNTSFCFLDIRSPGLGDTAMYLCATSRDNQPQHFGDGTRLSIL.

In its sample, this clonotype was seen a few times. This chain connects TRBV20-1 to TRBJ1-5; maybe TRBD1 (6 bases). This CDR3 contains 16 residues. The germline V and J ends were trimmed by 0 bases and 7 bases, with 19 bases remaining between them. Germline V lookup: CDR1 DFQATT, CDR2 SNEGSKA (reference sequence). CDR3 coding DNA: TGCAGTGCTAGAGAAGCCCTTGGGCAGGGGTGGCAGCCCCAGCATTTT. Amino acid sequence: CSAREALGQGWQPQHF.